This T cell receptor (beta chain) was documented in a study of blood T cell repertoires in COVID-19. About the study: The origin of the acute and convalescent COVID-19 samples was the United States, Italy and Spain. PBMCs, B-cell-depleted T cells, or T cells provided the cDNA or gDNA that made up the material.

Trimming left V 6 bases short and J 5 bases short, with 14 bases between. The CDR3 totals 15 residues. Germline V gene sequence: CDR1 LGHNA, CDR2 YSLEER. Per the authors' pipeline: From reference gene primer amplification, estimates of nucleated cell counts were derived. The method was immunoSEQ multiplex PCR; TCRdb's version includes in-frame clones alone and lacks a portion of them. V and J calls and clone size are given by that table; D and trimming were obtained from the DNA. The sample consists of 55,000 to 75,000 clones, 75% to 85% of them appearing once. The sample was peripheral blood. This chain joins TRBV4-3 and TRBJ1-6; perhaps TRBD1 as D (6 bases). The receptor's source is a man between 70 and 80 years old who had recovered from COVID-19. The CDR3, as DNA: TGCGCCAGCAGGCATACCGCAGGGGATAATTCACCCCTCCACTTT. As protein: CASRHTAGDNSPLHF.